The 17 T cell receptor beta chains presented below share a single source sample, sequenced in a study of radiotherapy plus CTLA-4 blockade in lung cancer. Only in-frame clones appear in the TCRdb table, and some are missing; sequencing was by immunoSEQ multiplex PCR. The table has some 98,000 clones, approximately 78% seen once. The source was peripheral blood, collected from a patient treated with radiotherapy plus ipilimumab. All receptors derive from a human donor with non-small cell lung cancer who had a partial response to radiotherapy plus ipilimumab.

This chain joins TRBV27 and TRBJ2-3; 8 bases are shared with TRBD1. The CDR3 runs to 14 residues. CDR1 and CDR2 from the germline V gene are MNHEY and SMNVEV (reference sequence). After removal of 4 bases from V and 4 bases from J, the junction contained 4 bases not matched to a gene. Here the CDR3 DNA reads TGTGCCAGCAGTTCGACAGGGGCGGCAGATACGCAGTATTTT. Protein: CASSSTGAADTQYF.

The J gene is TRBJ1-5, the V gene TRBV11-2; 8 bases align to TRBD1. V dropped 5 bases and J dropped 1; count of bases not matched to a gene: 4. The CDR3 runs 15 residues. Germline V gene data show CDR1 as SGHAT and CDR2 as FQNNGV. The CDR3 spells CASSQGDRSNQPQHF. The CDR3 DNA follows: TGTGCCAGCAGCCAAGGGGACAGGAGCAATCAGCCCCAGCATTTT.

The CDR3 DNA reads as TGTGCCAGCAGCCAAAGGGGCTACGAGCAGTACTTC. Its translation is CASSQRGYEQYF. The rearrangement uses TRBV16 and TRBJ2-7, with D possibly matching TRBD1 (5 bases). V lost 2 bases and J 3 bases, leaving 5 bases between the germline ends. The CDR3 is 12 amino acids. Germline V gene lookup returns CDR1 KGHSY and CDR2 FQNENV.

CDR3 in DNA: TGTGCCAGCAGCGCCTCGGGAGGGTATAGCAATCAGCCCCAGCATTTT. Translation: CASSASGGYSNQPQHF. The chain employs TRBV7-9 and TRBJ1-5; D unresolved. The V and J ends lost 5 bases and 0 bases respectively, with 14 bases between them. Germline V gene sequence: CDR1 SEHNR, CDR2 FQNEAQ (reference sequence). The CDR3 consists of 16 residues. The full variable domain, rest sourced from reference TRBV7-9 and TRBJ1-5, is DTGVSQNPRHKITKRGQNVTFRCDPISEHNRLYWYRQTLGQGPEFLTYFQNEAQLEKSRLLSDRFSAERPKGSFSTLEIQRTEQGDSAMYLCASSASGGYSNQPQHFGDGTRLSIL.

The genes are TRBV7-2 and TRBJ2-4; D is ambiguous. The CDR3 has 14 residues. Trimming pared 3 bases from V and 1 base from J, leaving 7 bases between. In germline, CDR1 is SGHTA, CDR2 FQGNSA. CDR3 residues: CASSFQAAKNIQYF. Written as DNA, the CDR3 is TGTGCCAGCAGCTTCCAGGCGGCCAAAAACATTCAGTACTTC.

This clone was detected a few times. Written as DNA, the CDR3 is TGTGCCAGCAGCCAAGAACAGGGTCTCTACGAGCAGTACTTC. Protein sequence: CASSQEQGLYEQYF. The rearrangement links TRBV4-2 to TRBJ2-7; a possible D gene is TRBD1 (6 bases). Per the germline V gene, CDR1 is LGHNA and CDR2 is YNFKEQ. The CDR3 runs 14 residues. Trimming removed 0 bases from V and 3 bases from J, with 9 bases in between.

V is TRBV9 and J is TRBJ2-5, with 8 bases identical to TRBD1. The CDR3 covers 14 residues. After removal of 0 bases from V and 3 bases from J, the junction contained 1 base not matched to a gene. Germline loops: CDR1 SGDLS, CDR2 YYNGEE. CDR3 amino acids: CASSVGTGKETQYF. The CDR3 DNA reads TGTGCCAGCAGCGTAGGGACAGGGAAAGAGACCCAGTACTTC.

The rearrangement uses TRBV11-2 and TRBJ2-7, with TRBD1 identical over 9 bases. Germline-derived CDR1 and CDR2 are SGHAT and FQNNGV. The length of the CDR3 is 12 residues. V lost 5 bases and J lost 9; bases outside the gene matches: 5. The CDR3, as DNA: TGTGCCAGCAGCGTGGACAGGGGAAGGCAGTACTTC. Translated, it gives CASSVDRGRQYF.

The chain joins TRBV5-8 to TRBJ1-5; possible D gene TRBD1, 5 bases. Germline lookup yields CDR1 SGHTS and CDR2 YDEGEE. There are 13 residues in the CDR3. The V gene lost 7 bases and the J gene lost 3 bases, with 11 bases spanning the gap. CDR3 residues: CASAGGANQPQHF. The CDR3 DNA reads as TGTGCCAGCGCCGGGGGAGCCAATCAGCCCCAGCATTTT.

The V call is TRBV27, the J call TRBJ2-7, with D maybe TRBD1 (5 bases). V lost 3 bases, J lost 6 bases, and 12 bases lay in between. The CDR3 runs 13 residues. The germline V gene has CDR1 MNHEY and CDR2 SMNVEV (reference sequence). The CDR3 nucleotides read TGTGCCAGCAGTTTGTCTTTTAGGGGCGAGCAGTACTTC. It is translated as CASSLSFRGEQYF.

The chain combines TRBV11-2 with TRBJ2-1; TRBD2 matches at 11 bases. J lost 6 bases, V lost 4 bases, and 14 bases had no gene match. The CDR3 consists of 18 residues. The germline V gene has CDR1 SGHAT and CDR2 FQNNGV. The CDR3 nucleotides are TGTGCCAGCAGCTCTAGGGGGGCGAGACTAGCGGGATCCAATGAGCAGTTCTTC. This translates into CASSSRGARLAGSNEQFF. The full variable domain, with the rest looked up from reference TRBV11-2 and TRBJ2-1, is EAGVAQSPRYKIIEKRQSVAFWCNPISGHATLYWYQQILGQGPKLLIQFQNNGVVDDSQLPKDRFSAERLKGVDSTLKIQPAKLEDSAVYLCASSSRGARLAGSNEQFFGPGTRLTVL.

This clone was observed a single time. The rearrangement joins TRBV25-1 to TRBJ1-4; D is undetermined. This CDR3 is 14 amino acids long. The V gene's germline CDR1 is MGHDK and CDR2 SYGVNS. V dropped 4 bases and J dropped 8 bases, with 14 bases sitting between them. The CDR3 sequence is CASSGGPGGEKLFF. In nucleotides, the CDR3 is TGTGCCAGCAGTGGAGGACCGGGAGGGGAAAAACTGTTTTTT.

The chain has TRBV7-9 and TRBJ2-7, with D tentatively TRBD2 (6 bases). Trimming stripped 2 bases from V and 6 bases from J, with 14 bases between. This CDR3 is 14 amino acids long. Germline V lookup: CDR1 SEHNR, CDR2 FQNEAQ (reference sequence). The CDR3 loop reads CASSLTGSGGEQYF. In DNA, the CDR3 is TGTGCCAGCAGCTTAACCGGGAGTGGAGGCGAGCAGTACTTC. Full variable domain (missing parts from reference TRBV7-9 and TRBJ2-7): DTGVSQNPRHKITKRGQNVTFRCDPISEHNRLYWYRQTLGQGPEFLTYFQNEAQLEKSRLLSDRFSAERPKGSFSTLEIQRTEQGDSAMYLCASSLTGSGGEQYFGPGTRLTVT.

This clone was counted only a few times. The CDR3 DNA reads as TGTGCCAGCAGCCCGCGGGACGATGGCTACACCTTC. Residues: CASSPRDDGYTF. This chain joins TRBV7-9 and TRBJ1-2; D might be TRBD1 (5 bases). The CDR3 contains 12 residues. Trimming cost V 5 bases and J 6 bases, with 10 bases left between them. The germline V gene encodes CDR1 SEHNR and CDR2 FQNEAQ (reference sequence).

This chain's CDR3 is CASNGPRPHEQYF. The CDR3 nucleotides are TGTGCCAGCAACGGTCCCAGGCCCCACGAGCAGTACTTC. V and J are TRBV28 and TRBJ2-7; D ambiguous. This CDR3 spans 13 amino acids. The V and J ends lost 7 bases and 5 bases respectively, with 15 bases between them. Germline CDR1 reads MDHEN; CDR2 reads SYDVKM.

V gene TRBV27 combines with J gene TRBJ2-5, with 13 bases matching TRBD2. Looked up from germline, CDR1 is MNHEY and CDR2 is SMNVEV (reference sequence). V was pared by 7 bases and J by 5 bases, with 10 bases of the junction left unmatched. The CDR3 has 16 residues. CDR3 sequence (DNA): TGTGCCAGCACACCCGGACTAGCGGGAGTTAGGGAGACCCAGTACTTC. Translated: CASTPGLAGVRETQYF.

The rearrangement links TRBV7-3 to TRBJ2-4; D remains ambiguous. Deletions cut 2 bases from V and 7 bases from J, with 15 bases between. The CDR3 loop spans 15 amino acids. Germline V gene lookup returns CDR1 SGHTA and CDR2 FQGTGA. The CDR3 protein is CASSLQQAHRNIQYF. CDR3 sequence (DNA): TGTGCCAGCAGCTTACAGCAGGCCCATAGGAACATTCAGTACTTC. Full variable domain (remainder filled in from reference TRBV7-3 and TRBJ2-4): GAGVSQTPSNKVTEKGKYVELRCDPISGHTALYWYRQSLGQGPEFLIYFQGTGAADDSGLPNDRFFAVRPEGSVSTLKIQRTERGDSAVYLCASSLQQAHRNIQYFGAGTRLSVL.